A selection of T cell receptor beta chains follows, all from one sample in a study of T-cell reconstitution after alpha-beta-depleted transplantation in children. TCRdb reprocessed the PCR reads with MiXCR, giving one entry per CDR3 protein. The sample consists of more than 60,000 distinct CDR3 sequences, around 7.9% of them appearing once. This specimen was PBMCs from the stem cell graft donor, taken from the stem cell graft. Every receptor here comes from a human donor who donated a stem cell graft to a child with acute lymphoblastic leukemia. CDR3s include the opening cysteine and the closing phenylalanine or tryptophan. The order of the fields is V gene, J gene, D gene, clone size, CDR3 DNA, CDR3 protein. A D gene is named only where the DNA matches it firmly. Clone size is stated in some rows and not others, as once, few, many or a class when expanded.

v_call: TRBV20-1
j_call: TRBJ2-7
d_call: NA
clone_size: many
cdr3_nt: TGCAGTGCTAGAGACAGCGAGAGAGAGCAGTACTTC
cdr3_aa: CSARDSEREQYF

v_call: TRBV2
j_call: TRBJ2-3
d_call: NA
clone_size: many
cdr3_nt: TGTGCCAGCAAGGGATACAGAGGGGGCACAGATACGCAGTATTTT
cdr3_aa: CASKGYRGGTDTQYF

v_call: TRBV7-2
j_call: TRBJ1-1
d_call: NA
clone_size: many
cdr3_nt: TGTGCCAGCAGCTTGGGGAAATCTTTCTTT
cdr3_aa: CASSLGKSFF

v_call: TRBV11-2
j_call: TRBJ2-5
d_call: NA
clone_size: many
cdr3_nt: TGTGCCAGCAGCTTAGCAGAGACCCAGTACTTC
cdr3_aa: CASSLAETQYF

v_call: TRBV13
j_call: TRBJ2-3
d_call: NA
clone_size: few
cdr3_nt: TGTGCCAGCAGCCCCTGGGGGACAGATACGCAGTATTTT
cdr3_aa: CASSPWGTDTQYF

v_call: TRBV2
j_call: TRBJ1-2
d_call: TRBD1
clone_size: many
cdr3_nt: TGTGCCAGCAAGTACGGCTTTACCGGGACAGGGGACTATGGCTACACCTTC
cdr3_aa: CASKYGFTGTGDYGYTF

v_call: TRBV11-2
j_call: TRBJ2-5
d_call: TRBD1
clone_size: many
cdr3_nt: TGTGCCAGCAGCCCAGGGACAGCCCAAGAGACCCAGTACTTC
cdr3_aa: CASSPGTAQETQYF

v_call: TRBV5-1
j_call: TRBJ2-2
d_call: TRBD2
clone_size: many
cdr3_nt: TGCGCCAGCAGCTGGTTCGGACTAGCGGAGAACACCGGGGAGCTGTTTTTT
cdr3_aa: CASSWFGLAENTGELFF

v_call: TRBV7-8
j_call: TRBJ2-1
d_call: NA
clone_size: many
cdr3_nt: TGTGCCAGCAGCGCAAAGGGGTTGTGGGGTGAGCAGTTCTTC
cdr3_aa: CASSAKGLWGEQFF

v_call: TRBV21-1
j_call: TRBJ1-6
d_call: NA
clone_size: many
cdr3_nt: TGTGCCAGCAGACCGGGACAGGGAAATTCACCCCTCCACTTT
cdr3_aa: CASRPGQGNSPLHF

v_call: TRBV3-1
j_call: TRBJ2-1
d_call: TRBD1
clone_size: NA
cdr3_nt: TGTGCCAGCAGCCAAGGGGGGGACAGGGATGTAAATGAGCAGTTCTTC
cdr3_aa: CASSQGGDRDVNEQFF

v_call: TRBV6-2/TRBV6-3
j_call: TRBJ2-7
d_call: NA
clone_size: many
cdr3_nt: TGTGCCAGCAGCTTGACTGGAACCTACGAGCAGTACTTC
cdr3_aa: CASSLTGTYEQYF

v_call: TRBV10-3
j_call: TRBJ2-3
d_call: NA
clone_size: many
cdr3_nt: TGTGCCATCAGTGCCCTCACGACGGGCAGCACAGATACGCAGTATTTT
cdr3_aa: CAISALTTGSTDTQYF

v_call: TRBV3-1
j_call: TRBJ1-3
d_call: NA
clone_size: NA
cdr3_nt: TGTGCCAGCAGCCAGCAGGACTCTGGAAACACCATATATTTT
cdr3_aa: CASSQQDSGNTIYF

v_call: TRBV14
j_call: TRBJ2-1
d_call: TRBD2
clone_size: many
cdr3_nt: TGTGCCAGCAGCCCTCGACTAGCGGGAGGGGCCAATGAGCAGTTCTTC
cdr3_aa: CASSPRLAGGANEQFF

v_call: TRBV9
j_call: TRBJ2-5
d_call: TRBD2
clone_size: many
cdr3_nt: TGTGCCAGCAGCACGGGACTAGCACAAACCCAGTACTTC
cdr3_aa: CASSTGLAQTQYF

v_call: TRBV7-9
j_call: TRBJ1-6
d_call: NA
clone_size: many
cdr3_nt: TGTGCCAGCAGCTTCCCCGGGACGCAAAATTCACCCCTCCACTTT
cdr3_aa: CASSFPGTQNSPLHF

v_call: TRBV28
j_call: TRBJ2-1
d_call: TRBD2
clone_size: many
cdr3_nt: TGTGCCAGCAGTCCAGGGACTAGCGCGGGTGAGCAGTTCTTC
cdr3_aa: CASSPGTSAGEQFF

v_call: TRBV10-2
j_call: TRBJ2-5
d_call: NA
clone_size: few
cdr3_nt: TGCGCCAGCAGTGGCAGGGACGCGAACCAAGAGACCCAGTACTTC
cdr3_aa: CASSGRDANQETQYF

v_call: TRBV9
j_call: TRBJ2-2
d_call: NA
clone_size: few
cdr3_nt: TGTGCCAGCAGCCCCGTCCCAGGGACCGGGGAGCTGTTTTTT
cdr3_aa: CASSPVPGTGELFF

v_call: TRBV12-3/TRBV12-4
j_call: TRBJ2-2
d_call: NA
clone_size: many
cdr3_nt: TGTGCCACCAAGGGGGTGGCGAACACCGGGGAGCTGTTTTTT
cdr3_aa: CATKGVANTGELFF

v_call: TRBV5-1
j_call: TRBJ1-1
d_call: NA
clone_size: many
cdr3_nt: TGTGCCAGCAGTTTAGCGGGGAACACTGAAGCTTTCTTT
cdr3_aa: CASSLAGNTEAFF

v_call: TRBV6-4
j_call: TRBJ1-1
d_call: NA
clone_size: NA
cdr3_nt: TGTGCCAGCAGTGGCGGGGAGAACACTGAAGCTTTCTTT
cdr3_aa: CASSGGENTEAFF